The 5 T cell receptor beta chains in this list originate from one sample, sequenced in a study of T-cell memory formation after mild COVID-19. TCRdb re-derived calls from the 5' RACE reads in MiXCR, one entry per CDR3 protein. Of approximately 490,000 distinct CDR3 sequences in the sample, about a fifth are singletons; the top ten hold roughly an eighth. The sequencing input was PBMCs or a T cell subset sorted from them (not recorded which). The receptor set was obtained from an adult woman who had mild COVID-19 (a few samples of this study predate the infection). Cell type and time point are not known.

This clonotype has only a few counts. The rearrangement links TRBV28 to TRBJ2-7; 8 positions agree with TRBD2. V was clipped by 2 bases and J by 0 bases; unmatched bases: 6. The germline gives CDR1 MDHEN, CDR2 SYDVKM. This CDR3 spans 16 amino acids. The CDR3 protein is CASSLPPSGGSYEQYF. The CDR3 DNA follows: TGTGCCAGCAGTTTACCCCCCAGCGGGGGCTCCTACGAGCAGTACTTC.

This clonotype has a handful of counts. The chain recombines TRBV7-8 with TRBJ2-4; 14 positions agree with TRBD2. CDR3 size: 16 residues. From germline, CDR1 is SGHVS and CDR2 FQNEAQ. The V gene end was trimmed by 5 bases and the J gene end by 3 bases; junction bases not matched to a gene: 3. This chain's CDR3 is CASSRGLAGGKNIQYF. The CDR3 DNA reads as TGTGCCAGCAGCAGAGGACTAGCGGGGGGCAAAAACATTCAGTACTTC.

The rearrangement links TRBV21-1 to TRBJ2-2; whether TRBD1, the table's D call, matches the DNA was not checked. TRBV21-1 is assigned pseudogene status. The length of the CDR3 is 17 residues. The CDR3 spells CASIHPAGTGNTGELFF. The CDR3 nucleotides read TGTGCCAGCATCCACCCTGCCGGGACAGGGAACACCGGGGAGCTGTTTTTT.

A few counts support this clonotype. The chain employs TRBV12-3 or TRBV12-4 and TRBJ2-6; a weak D match, TRBD2 (5 bases). This CDR3 region has 17 residues. Trimming took 6 bases from V and 1 from J, leaving 16 bases between them. CDR3 sequence: CASSPLVWESGANVLTF. Here the CDR3 DNA reads TGTGCCAGCAGCCCCCTTGTGTGGGAGTCTGGGGCCAACGTCCTGACTTTC.

This clonotype was observed a few times. V is TRBV14 and J is TRBJ2-1; 13 bases fit TRBD2. The germline V gene encodes CDR1 SGHDN and CDR2 FVKESK. CDR3 length equals 16 residues. V lost 3 bases to trimming and J lost 7 bases; unmatched junction nucleotides: 6. The CDR3 DNA reads as TGTGCCAGCAGCCATACTAGCGGGGGGGCCGGGAATGAGCAGTTCTTC. Its protein product is CASSHTSGGAGNEQFF.